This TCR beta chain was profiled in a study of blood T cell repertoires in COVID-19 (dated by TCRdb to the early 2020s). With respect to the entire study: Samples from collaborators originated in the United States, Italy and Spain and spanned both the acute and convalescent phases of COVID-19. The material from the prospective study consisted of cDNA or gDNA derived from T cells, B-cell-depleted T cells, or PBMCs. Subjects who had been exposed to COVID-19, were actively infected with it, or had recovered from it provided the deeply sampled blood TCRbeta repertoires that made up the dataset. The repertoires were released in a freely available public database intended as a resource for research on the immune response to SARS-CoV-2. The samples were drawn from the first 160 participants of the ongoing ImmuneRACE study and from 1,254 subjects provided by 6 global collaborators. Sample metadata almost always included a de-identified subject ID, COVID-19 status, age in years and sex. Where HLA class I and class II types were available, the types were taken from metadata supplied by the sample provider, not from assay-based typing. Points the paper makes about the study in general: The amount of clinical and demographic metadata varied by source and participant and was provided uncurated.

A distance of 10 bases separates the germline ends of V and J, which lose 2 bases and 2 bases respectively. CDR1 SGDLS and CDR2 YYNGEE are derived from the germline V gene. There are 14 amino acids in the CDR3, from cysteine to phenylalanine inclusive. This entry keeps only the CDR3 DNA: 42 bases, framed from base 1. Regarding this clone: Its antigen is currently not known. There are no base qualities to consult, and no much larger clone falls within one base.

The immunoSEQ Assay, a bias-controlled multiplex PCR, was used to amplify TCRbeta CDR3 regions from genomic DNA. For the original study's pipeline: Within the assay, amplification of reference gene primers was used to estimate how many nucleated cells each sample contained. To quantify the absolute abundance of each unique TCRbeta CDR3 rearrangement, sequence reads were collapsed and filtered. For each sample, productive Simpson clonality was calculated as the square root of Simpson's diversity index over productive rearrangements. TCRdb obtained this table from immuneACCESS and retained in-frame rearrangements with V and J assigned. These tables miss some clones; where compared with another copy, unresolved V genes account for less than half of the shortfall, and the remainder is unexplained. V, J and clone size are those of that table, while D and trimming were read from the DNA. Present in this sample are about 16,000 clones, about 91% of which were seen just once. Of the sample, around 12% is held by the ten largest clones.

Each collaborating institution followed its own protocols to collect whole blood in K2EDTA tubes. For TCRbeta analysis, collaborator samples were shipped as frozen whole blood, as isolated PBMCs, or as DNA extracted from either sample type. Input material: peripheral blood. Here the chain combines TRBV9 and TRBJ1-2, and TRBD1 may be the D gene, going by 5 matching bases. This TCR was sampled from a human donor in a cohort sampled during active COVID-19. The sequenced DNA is TGTGCCAGCAGCGTCACGGCAGGGAACTATGGCTACACCTTC. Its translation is CASSVTAGNYGYTF.